Listed here is a single T cell receptor beta chain. Its target is not known. Trimming removed 6 bases from V and 3 bases from J, with 15 bases in between. CDR3 length: 14 residues. CDR1 and CDR2 (germline): SNHLY, FYNNEI. This record belongs to a study of T cell responses to AZD1222 COVID-19 vaccine. Study-level points and caveats: Spike regions recognized by vaccine-associated CD4 TCRs spanned the protein, led by 160-218 and 743-854.

The data were produced by immunoSEQ multiplex PCR, yet TCRdb's version contains in-frame clones alone and is incomplete. Among fewer than 75,000 clones, under 95% were seen once, and the ten largest hold less than 7%. The receptor was derived from an adult who received the MenACWY meningococcal vaccine as a control. Material: peripheral blood, obtained 28 days after the second dose of the MenACWY control vaccine. The V call is TRBV2, the J call TRBJ2-7; D ambiguous. CDR3 DNA: TGTGCCAGCAGACTAAGCACGGTACTCTACGAGCAGTACTTC. Protein sequence: CASRLSTVLYEQYF.